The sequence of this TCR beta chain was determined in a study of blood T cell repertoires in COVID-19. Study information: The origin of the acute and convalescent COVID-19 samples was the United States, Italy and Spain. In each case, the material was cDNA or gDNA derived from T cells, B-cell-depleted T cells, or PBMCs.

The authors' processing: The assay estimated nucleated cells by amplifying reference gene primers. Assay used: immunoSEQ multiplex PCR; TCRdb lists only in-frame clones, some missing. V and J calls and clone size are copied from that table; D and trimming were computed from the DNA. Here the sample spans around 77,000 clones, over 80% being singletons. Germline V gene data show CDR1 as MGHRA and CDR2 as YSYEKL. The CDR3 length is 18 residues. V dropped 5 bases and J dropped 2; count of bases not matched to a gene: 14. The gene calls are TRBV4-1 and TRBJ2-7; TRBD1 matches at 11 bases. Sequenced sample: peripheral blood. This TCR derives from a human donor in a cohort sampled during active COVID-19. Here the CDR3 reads CASSTNLDRGRTAYEQYF. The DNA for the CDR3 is TGCGCCAGCAGCACTAACCTGGACAGGGGGCGGACCGCCTACGAGCAGTACTTC.